This T cell receptor beta chain was obtained from a study of post-analysis software for immune sequencing data. Study-level points and caveats: With TRBV5-6, TRBV5-1 and TRBV20-1 included, about five TRBV segments were more frequent in patients than in controls.

Incorporated into the TCR beta cDNA libraries were unique molecular identifiers, which served to reduce PCR and sequencing biases. TCRdb ran MiXCR on the PCR reads and lists one entry per CDR3 protein. This table has 600,000 to 700,000 distinct CDR3 sequences, approximately 60% appearing once. Concerning this clonotype itself: The antigen remains unidentified.

The CDR3 loop spans 15 amino acids. Germline CDR1 ENHRY, CDR2 SYGVKD. V dropped 3 bases and J dropped 8; count of bases not matched to a gene: 9. The source is a girl aged 2 to 10 with multiple sclerosis. The source material was blood. The chain couples TRBV10-3 to TRBJ2-1, with 8 positions matching TRBD2. CDR3 in amino acids: CAISELGTRVHEQFF. The CDR3 coding sequence is TGTGCCATCAGTGAACTAGGGACTAGGGTCCATGAGCAGTTCTTC.